This is a list of T cell receptor beta chains from one sample in a study of T-cell memory formation after mild COVID-19. TCRdb itself ran the 5' RACE reads through MiXCR, one entry per CDR3 protein. The sample consists of about 110,000 distinct CDR3 sequences, about 20% of them appearing once. The sequencing input was PBMCs or a T cell subset sorted from them (not recorded which). The receptors here all came from a man younger than 35 who had mild COVID-19 (a few samples of this study predate the infection). Cell type and time point are not known. The CDR3 runs from the conserved cysteine through the conserved F or W. The D gene is left open where the match is weak. The listing skips clone size in some rows; elsewhere it reads once, few, many or a size class.

>NA|TRBJ1-1|13|TRBV6-6|NA
CASRAGGTTEAFF
TGTGCCAGCCGGGCGGGGGGTACCACTGAAGCTTTCTTT
>NA|TRBJ2-7|16|TRBV5-1|TRBD2
CASSFGGTSASYEQYF
TGCGCCAGCAGCTTTGGGGGGACTAGCGCCTCCTACGAGCAGTACTTC
>NA|TRBJ1-5|14|TRBV7-8|NA
CASSPRLRDQPQHF
TGTGCCAGCAGCCCCCGATTGCGGGACCAGCCCCAGCATTTT
>NA|TRBJ1-1|16|TRBV7-9|TRBD1
CASSSRQGSVLSEAFF
TGTGCCAGCAGCTCCCGACAGGGGAGTGTACTGTCTGAAGCTTTCTTT
>NA|TRBJ2-1|13|TRBV4-3|TRBD1
CASSQAGGNEQFF
TGCGCCAGCAGCCAAGCAGGGGGAAATGAGCAGTTCTTC
>few|TRBJ1-2|14|TRBV6-2/TRBV6-3|TRBD1
CASSYSTGANGYTF
TGTGCCAGCAGTTACTCGACAGGGGCTAATGGCTACACCTTC
>few|TRBJ2-3|16|TRBV10-3|NA
CAISESSSVSTDTQYF
TGTGCCATCAGTGAGTCGAGTTCCGTGAGCACAGATACGCAGTATTTT
>NA|TRBJ2-7|15|TRBV14|NA
CASSQTHGPVYEQYF
TGTGCCAGCAGCCAAACCCACGGGCCGGTTTACGAGCAGTACTTC
>NA|TRBJ2-1|15|TRBV7-3|NA
CASSPGTLKHNEQFF
TGTGCCAGCAGCCCCGGGACTCTCAAACACAATGAGCAGTTCTTC
>few|TRBJ1-1|17|TRBV5-1|NA
CASSLETGMVGDTEAFF
TGCGCCAGCAGCTTGGAAACAGGGATGGTCGGGGACACTGAAGCTTTCTTT
>few|TRBJ1-4|14|TRBV20-1|NA
CSAKGVATNEKLFF
TGCAGCGCCAAGGGGGTAGCAACTAATGAAAAACTGTTTTTT
>NA|TRBJ1-6|14|TRBV6-2/TRBV6-3|NA
CASRDRAANSPLHF
TGTGCCAGCAGAGACAGAGCAGCTAATTCACCCCTCCACTTT
>NA|TRBJ2-2|14|TRBV29-1|NA
CSVEPGGPTGELFF
TGCAGCGTTGAACCTGGGGGACCCACCGGGGAGCTGTTTTTT
>few|TRBJ2-3|16|TRBV4-2|NA
CASSQERGANADTQYF
TGTGCCAGCAGCCAAGAAAGGGGGGCGAATGCAGATACGCAGTATTTT
>few|TRBJ1-2|16|TRBV7-9|NA
CASSSARDGDNYGYTF
TGTGCCAGCAGCTCGGCAAGGGACGGCGATAACTATGGCTACACCTTC
>few|TRBJ1-5|17|TRBV7-9|NA
CASSAGLSEGGNQPQHF
TGTGCCAGCAGCGCCGGACTATCCGAGGGGGGCAATCAGCCCCAGCATTTT
>few|TRBJ2-1|12|TRBV13|NA
CASSLYPNEQFF
TGTGCCAGCAGCTTGTATCCCAATGAGCAGTTCTTC
>few|TRBJ1-1|13|TRBV29-1|NA
CSVRGTGNTEAFF
TGCAGCGTTCGGGGGACCGGGAACACTGAAGCTTTCTTT
>NA|TRBJ2-3|15|TRBV4-3|TRBD2
CASSQAGLGADTQYF
TGCGCCAGCAGCCAAGCGGGACTAGGGGCAGATACGCAGTATTTT
>NA|TRBJ2-3|13|TRBV6-5|NA
CASSRVLGDTQYF
TGTGCCAGCAGTAGGGTTTTAGGAGATACGCAGTATTTT
>few|TRBJ2-1|15|TRBV9|TRBD2
CASSSRTSGVSEQFF
TGTGCCAGCAGCTCCCGGACTAGCGGGGTCAGTGAGCAGTTCTTC
>NA|TRBJ2-3|15|TRBV5-1|NA
CASSSNGIFTDTQYF
TGCGCCAGCAGCTCAAACGGGATTTTCACAGATACGCAGTATTTT
>few|TRBJ1-5|16|TRBV5-1|NA
CASSLGWGRGDQPQHF
TGCGCCAGCAGCCTTGGGTGGGGGCGCGGCGATCAGCCCCAGCATTTT
>NA|TRBJ2-5|13|TRBV29-1|NA
CSVEGRRRETQYF
TGCAGCGTTGAAGGGAGGCGAAGGGAGACCCAGTACTTC
>NA|TRBJ2-7|14|TRBV5-5|TRBD1
CASSWGQGLYEQYF
TGTGCCAGCAGCTGGGGACAGGGACTCTACGAGCAGTACTTC
>many|TRBJ2-3|14|TRBV30|NA
CAWSITGGADTQYF
TGTGCCTGGAGTATCACGGGGGGCGCAGATACGCAGTATTTT
>NA|TRBJ1-6|13|TRBV9|NA
CASSQGSNSPLHF
TGTGCCAGCAGCCAGGGAAGTAATTCACCCCTCCACTTT
>few|TRBJ2-1|14|TRBV29-1|NA
CSVDPGDRDNEQFF
TGCAGCGTTGATCCGGGGGACAGAGACAATGAGCAGTTCTTC
>few|TRBJ1-5|12|TRBV5-6|NA
CASSSYNQPQHF
TGTGCCAGCAGCTCATACAATCAGCCCCAGCATTTT
>NA|TRBJ1-4|14|TRBV20-1|TRBD1
CSARLTGAGEKLFF
TGCAGTGCTAGACTGACAGGGGCAGGGGAAAAACTGTTTTTT
>NA|TRBJ2-3|12|TRBV4-1|NA
CASSLPGDTQYF
TGCGCCAGCAGCCTCCCCGGGGATACGCAGTATTTT
>NA|TRBJ1-2|15|TRBV7-9|TRBD1
CASSWGTGTSYGYTF
TGTGCCAGCAGCTGGGGGACAGGGACAAGCTATGGCTACACCTTC
>few|TRBJ2-5|14|TRBV7-2|TRBD1
CASSSTGLGETQYF
TGTGCCAGCAGCTCGACAGGGCTAGGAGAGACCCAGTACTTC
>NA|TRBJ2-1|19|TRBV6-2/TRBV6-3|NA
CASSYPISGGATSNNEQFF
TGTGCCAGCAGTTACCCTATTTCAGGGGGGGCCACCTCCAACAATGAGCAGTTCTTC
>NA|TRBJ1-1|14|TRBV7-8|TRBD1
CASSLGQGFTEAFF
TGTGCCAGCAGCTTAGGACAGGGGTTCACTGAAGCTTTCTTT
>few|TRBJ1-3|13|TRBV6-6|NA
CASSYSEGNAIYF
TGTGCCAGCAGTTACTCGGAGGGTAACGCCATATATTTT
>few|TRBJ2-1|11|TRBV28|TRBD1
CASTEGTAEFF
TGTGCCAGCACTGAAGGGACAGCCGAGTTCTTC
>few|TRBJ2-3|15|TRBV9|NA
CASSVGARFTDTQYF
TGTGCCAGCAGCGTAGGGGCTAGATTCACAGATACGCAGTATTTT
>few|TRBJ2-2|15|TRBV4-1|TRBD2
CASSQAGGRTGELFF
TGCGCCAGCAGCCAAGCGGGGGGGCGCACCGGGGAGCTGTTTTTT
>few|TRBJ2-3|13|TRBV29-1|NA
CSWWGGLTDTQYF
TGCAGCTGGTGGGGGGGGCTGACAGATACGCAGTATTTT
>few|TRBJ2-1|16|TRBV4-3|NA
CASSQEILGSYNEQFF
TGCGCCAGCAGCCAAGAAATTCTTGGCTCCTACAATGAGCAGTTCTTC
>NA|TRBJ2-1|14|TRBV4-1|TRBD1
CASSQDSGGREQFF
TGCGCCAGCAGCCAAGATTCAGGGGGAAGGGAGCAGTTCTTC
>few|TRBJ2-2|15|TRBV6-5|TRBD2
CASSAQRGGIGELFF
TGTGCCAGCAGCGCCCAACGGGGGGGCATAGGGGAGCTGTTTTTT
>NA|TRBJ2-3|12|TRBV4-1|NA
CASSQAMDTQYF
TGCGCCAGCAGCCAGGCGATGGATACGCAGTATTTT
>NA|TRBJ1-2|12|TRBV20-1|NA
CSARWGGYGYTF
TGCAGTGCTAGATGGGGGGGCTATGGCTACACCTTC
>NA|TRBJ1-6|15|TRBV7-9|TRBD1
CASSLGRGLDSPLHF
TGTGCCAGCAGCTTAGGCAGGGGGCTGGATTCACCCCTCCACTTT
>few|TRBJ1-2|13|TRBV4-1|NA
CASSQVSVDGYTF
TGCGCCAGCAGCCAAGTCTCCGTCGATGGCTACACCTTC
>NA|TRBJ2-5|12|TRBV11-3|NA
CASSSTGPTQYF
TGTGCCAGCAGCTCGACGGGACCAACCCAGTACTTC
>NA|TRBJ2-5|15|TRBV5-6|NA
CASSLETDLAETQYF
TGTGCCAGCAGCTTGGAGACAGATTTGGCAGAGACCCAGTACTTC
>NA|TRBJ2-1|14|TRBV20-1|NA
CSARFPLVAGEQFF
TGCAGTGCTAGATTCCCTTTGGTAGCCGGGGAGCAGTTCTTC
>NA|TRBJ2-7|11|TRBV30|TRBD1
CACGTGNEQYF
TGTGCCTGCGGGACAGGGAACGAGCAGTACTTC
>many|TRBJ2-5|15|TRBV5-1|TRBD1
CASSLRRTGPRPEYF
TGCGCCAGCAGCTTGCGCCGGACAGGGCCTAGGCCGGAGTACTTC
>NA|TRBJ2-5|14|TRBV12-3/TRBV12-4|NA
CASSFSWVGETQYF
TGTGCCAGCAGTTTCAGTTGGGTCGGAGAGACCCAGTACTTC
>few|TRBJ1-2|13|TRBV15|TRBD1
CATSRGQTYGYTF
TGTGCCACCAGCAGGGGACAGACCTATGGCTACACCTTC